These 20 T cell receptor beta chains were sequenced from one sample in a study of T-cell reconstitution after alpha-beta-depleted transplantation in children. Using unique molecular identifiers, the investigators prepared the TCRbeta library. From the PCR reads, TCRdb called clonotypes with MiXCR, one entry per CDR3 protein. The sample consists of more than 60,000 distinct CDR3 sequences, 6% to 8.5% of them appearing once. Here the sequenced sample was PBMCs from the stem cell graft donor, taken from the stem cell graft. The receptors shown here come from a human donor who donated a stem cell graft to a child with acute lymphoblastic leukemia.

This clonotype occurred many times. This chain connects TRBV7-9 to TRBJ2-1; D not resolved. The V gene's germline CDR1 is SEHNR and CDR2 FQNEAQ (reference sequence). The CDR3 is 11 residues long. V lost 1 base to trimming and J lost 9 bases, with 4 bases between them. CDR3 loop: CASSLVGEQFF. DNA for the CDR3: TGTGCCAGCAGCTTAGTAGGTGAGCAGTTCTTC.

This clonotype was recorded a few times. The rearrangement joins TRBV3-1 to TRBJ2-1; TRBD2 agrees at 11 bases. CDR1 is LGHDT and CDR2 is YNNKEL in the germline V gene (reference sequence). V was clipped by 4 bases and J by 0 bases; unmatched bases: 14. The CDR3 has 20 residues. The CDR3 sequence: CASSPSRASGRQSSYNEQFF. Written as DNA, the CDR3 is TGTGCCAGCAGCCCGTCCCGGGCTAGCGGGAGGCAAAGCTCCTACAATGAGCAGTTCTTC.

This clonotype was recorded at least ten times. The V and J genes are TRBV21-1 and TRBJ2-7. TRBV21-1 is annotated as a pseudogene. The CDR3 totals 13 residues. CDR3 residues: CASFLPNDHEQYF. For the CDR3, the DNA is TGTGCCAGCTTCCTTCCCAATGACCACGAGCAGTACTTC.

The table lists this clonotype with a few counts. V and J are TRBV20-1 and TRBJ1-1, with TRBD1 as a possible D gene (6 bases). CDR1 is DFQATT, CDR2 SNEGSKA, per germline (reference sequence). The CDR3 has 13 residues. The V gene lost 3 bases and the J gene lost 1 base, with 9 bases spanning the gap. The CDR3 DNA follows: TGCAGTGCTAGTGTACAGGGGAACACTGAAGCTTTCTTT. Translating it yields CSASVQGNTEAFF.

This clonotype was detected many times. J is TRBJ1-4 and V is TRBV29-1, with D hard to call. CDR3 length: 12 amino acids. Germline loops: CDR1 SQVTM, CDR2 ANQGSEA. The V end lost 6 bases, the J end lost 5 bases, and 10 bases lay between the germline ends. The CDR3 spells CSVRDGNEKLFF. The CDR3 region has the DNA TGCAGCGTCCGTGATGGGAATGAAAAACTGTTTTTT.

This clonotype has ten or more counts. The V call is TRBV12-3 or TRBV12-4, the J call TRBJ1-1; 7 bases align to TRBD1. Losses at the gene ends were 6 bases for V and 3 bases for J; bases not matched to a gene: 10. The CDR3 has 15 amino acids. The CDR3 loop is CASSPGGSTDTEAFF. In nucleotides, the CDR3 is TGTGCCAGCAGCCCAGGGGGTAGCACGGACACTGAAGCTTTCTTT.

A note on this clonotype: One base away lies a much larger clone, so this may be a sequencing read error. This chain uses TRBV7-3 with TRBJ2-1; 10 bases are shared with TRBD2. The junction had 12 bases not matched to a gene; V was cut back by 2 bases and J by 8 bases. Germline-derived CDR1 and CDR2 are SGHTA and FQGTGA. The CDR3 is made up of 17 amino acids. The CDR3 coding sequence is TGTGCCAGCAGCTTATGGGGCTCACCCGGGACTAGCGATGAGCAGTTCTTC. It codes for CASSLWGSPGTSDEQFF. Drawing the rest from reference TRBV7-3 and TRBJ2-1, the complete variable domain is GAGVSQTPSNKVTEKGKYVELRCDPISGHTALYWYRQSLGQGPEFLIYFQGTGAADDSGLPNDRFFAVRPEGSVSTLKIQRTERGDSAVYLCASSLWGSPGTSDEQFFGPGTRLTVL.

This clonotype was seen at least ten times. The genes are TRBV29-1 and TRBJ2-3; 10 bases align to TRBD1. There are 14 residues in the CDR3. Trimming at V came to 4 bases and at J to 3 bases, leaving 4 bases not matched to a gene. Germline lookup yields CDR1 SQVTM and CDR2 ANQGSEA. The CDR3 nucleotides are TGCAGCGTTGGAAGGGGACAGGGGACAGATACGCAGTATTTT. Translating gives CSVGRGQGTDTQYF.

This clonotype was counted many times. CDR3 loop: CASSPGGIDNEQFF. The CDR3 DNA follows: TGTGCCAGCAGTCCAGGGGGCATCGACAATGAGCAGTTCTTC. This chain uses TRBV12-3 or TRBV12-4 with TRBJ2-1; 8 bases align to TRBD1. J was trimmed by 5 bases and V by 5 bases; bases with no gene match: 5. CDR3 size: 14 residues.

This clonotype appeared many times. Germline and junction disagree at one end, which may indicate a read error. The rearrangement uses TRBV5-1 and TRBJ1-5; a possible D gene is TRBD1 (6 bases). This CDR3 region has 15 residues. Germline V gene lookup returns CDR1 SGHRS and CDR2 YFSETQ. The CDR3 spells CASSSGDGGNHPQHF. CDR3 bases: TGCGCCAGCAGCTCAGGGGATGGCGGCAATCACCCCCAGCATTTT.

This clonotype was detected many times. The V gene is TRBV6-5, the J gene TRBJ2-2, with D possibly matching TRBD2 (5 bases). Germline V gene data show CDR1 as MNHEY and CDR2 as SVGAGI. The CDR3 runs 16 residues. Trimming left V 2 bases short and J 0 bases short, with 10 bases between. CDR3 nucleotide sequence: TGTGCCAGCAGTTACGGCGGAGGACCGAACACCGGGGAGCTGTTTTTT. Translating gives CASSYGGGPNTGELFF.

CDR3 nucleotides: TGTGCCACCAGCAGAGAGACAGGGCTCGGTGAAGCTTTCTTT. This gives the protein CATSRETGLGEAFF. The V call is TRBV15, the J call TRBJ1-1; 7 bases align to TRBD1. The CDR3 is 14 residues long. From germline, CDR1 is LNHNV and CDR2 YYDKDF (reference sequence). The ends lost 0 bases at V and 7 bases at J; junction bases unmatched: 5. The variable domain in full, with the rest retrieved from reference TRBV15 and TRBJ1-1, is DAMVIQNPRYQVTQFGKPVTLSCSQTLNHNVMYWYQQKSSQAPKLLFHYYDKDFNNEADTPDNFQSRRPNTSFCFLDIRSPGLGDTAMYLCATSRETGLGEAFFGQGTRLTVV.

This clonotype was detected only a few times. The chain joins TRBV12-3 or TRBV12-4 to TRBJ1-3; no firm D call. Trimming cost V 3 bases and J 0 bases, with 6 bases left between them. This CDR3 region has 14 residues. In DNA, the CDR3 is TGTGCCAGCAGTTTGACGATCTCTGGAAACACCATATATTTT. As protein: CASSLTISGNTIYF.

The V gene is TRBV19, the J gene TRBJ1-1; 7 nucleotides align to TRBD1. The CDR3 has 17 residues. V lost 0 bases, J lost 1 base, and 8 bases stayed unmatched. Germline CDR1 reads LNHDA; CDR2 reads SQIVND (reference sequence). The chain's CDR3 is CASSIDLKQGRNTEAFF. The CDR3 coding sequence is TGTGCCAGTAGTATAGATCTTAAACAGGGGAGGAACACTGAAGCTTTCTTT.

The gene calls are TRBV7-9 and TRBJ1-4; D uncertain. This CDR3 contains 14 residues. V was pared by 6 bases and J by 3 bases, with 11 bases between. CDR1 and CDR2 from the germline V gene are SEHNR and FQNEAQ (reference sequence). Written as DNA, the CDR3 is TGTGCCAGCAGGCCCCAAGTCCCTAATGAAAAACTGTTTTTT. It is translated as CASRPQVPNEKLFF.

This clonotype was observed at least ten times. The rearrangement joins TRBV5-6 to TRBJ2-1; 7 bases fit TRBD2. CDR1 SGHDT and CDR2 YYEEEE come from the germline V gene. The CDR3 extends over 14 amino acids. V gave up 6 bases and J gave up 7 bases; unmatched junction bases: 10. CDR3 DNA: TGTGCCAGCACTGGGGGACGGGGAGGGAATGAGCAGTTCTTC. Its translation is CASTGGRGGNEQFF.

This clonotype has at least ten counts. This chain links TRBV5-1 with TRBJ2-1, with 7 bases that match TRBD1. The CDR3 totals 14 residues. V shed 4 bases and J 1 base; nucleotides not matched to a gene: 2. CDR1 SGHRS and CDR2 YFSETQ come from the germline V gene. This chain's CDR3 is CASSGGQSYNEQFF. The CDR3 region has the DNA TGCGCCAGCAGCGGGGGACAGTCCTACAATGAGCAGTTCTTC.

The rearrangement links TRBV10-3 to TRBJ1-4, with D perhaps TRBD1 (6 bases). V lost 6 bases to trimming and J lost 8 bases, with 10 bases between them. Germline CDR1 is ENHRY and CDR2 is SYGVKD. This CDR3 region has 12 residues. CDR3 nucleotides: TGTGCCATCAGAGGGACAAGGGAAAAACTGTTTTTT. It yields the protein CAIRGTREKLFF.

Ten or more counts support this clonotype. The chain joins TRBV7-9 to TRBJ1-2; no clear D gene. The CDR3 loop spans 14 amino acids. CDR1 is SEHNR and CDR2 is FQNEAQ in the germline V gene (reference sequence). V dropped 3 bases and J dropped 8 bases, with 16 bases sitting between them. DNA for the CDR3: TGTGCCAGCAGCTTGGACCAGATTTCGGGAGGCTACACCTTC. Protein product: CASSLDQISGGYTF.

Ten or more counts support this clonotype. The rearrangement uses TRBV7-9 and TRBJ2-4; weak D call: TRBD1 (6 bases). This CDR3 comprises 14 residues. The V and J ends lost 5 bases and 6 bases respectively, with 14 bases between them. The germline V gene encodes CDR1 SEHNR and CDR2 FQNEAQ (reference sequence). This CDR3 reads CASSPTSRGNIQYF. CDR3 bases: TGTGCCAGCAGCCCTACTTCCAGGGGAAACATTCAGTACTTC.